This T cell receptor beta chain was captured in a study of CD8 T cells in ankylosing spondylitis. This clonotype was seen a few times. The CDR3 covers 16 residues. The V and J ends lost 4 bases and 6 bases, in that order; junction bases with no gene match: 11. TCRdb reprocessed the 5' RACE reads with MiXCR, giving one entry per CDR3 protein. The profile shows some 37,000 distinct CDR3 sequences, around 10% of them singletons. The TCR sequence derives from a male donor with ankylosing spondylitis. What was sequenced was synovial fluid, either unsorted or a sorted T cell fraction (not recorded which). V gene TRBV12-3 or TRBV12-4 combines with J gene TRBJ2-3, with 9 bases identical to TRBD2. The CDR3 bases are TGTGCCAGCAGTTCGGCGGCGGGAGGGGTTCTGGATACGCAGTATTTT. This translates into CASSSAAGGVLDTQYF.